A single sample gave rise to the 22 T cell receptor beta chains below, sequenced in a study of sequential checkpoint blockade in melanoma. Treatment specified: randomized to nivolumab then ipilimumab (arm A) or the reverse (arm B). Clones were sequenced by immunoSEQ multiplex PCR, and TCRdb holds only the in-frame ones, with some missing. Among 12,000 to 15,000 clones listed, around 70% were seen once. Sequenced material: CD8+ T cells sorted from blood (inferred from file names), taken from a patient given nivolumab and ipilimumab in sequence. The source is a human donor with melanoma.

The chain employs TRBV5-6 and TRBJ1-5; D not certain. Germline assignment: CDR1 SGHDT and CDR2 YYEEEE. Trimming pared 3 bases from V and 6 bases from J, leaving 13 bases between. This CDR3 region has 14 residues. Written as DNA, the CDR3 is TGTGCCAGCAGCTGGGGAGGATTAGGTCAGCCCCAGCATTTT. It codes for CASSWGGLGQPQHF.

This clone was detected only a few times. The J gene is TRBJ2-7, the V gene TRBV4-2; the D gene is possibly TRBD1 (6 bases). This CDR3 spans 17 amino acids. Deletions cut 5 bases from V and 2 bases from J, with 22 bases between. Germline V gives CDR1 LGHNA, CDR2 YNFKEQ. The CDR3 sequence: CASSSTSSLTGPYEQYF. DNA of the CDR3: TGTGCCAGCAGCTCCACTAGTTCCCTGACAGGCCCCTACGAGCAGTACTTC.

J is TRBJ2-7 and V is TRBV7-9; 8 nucleotides align to TRBD1. Germline V gives CDR1 SEHNR, CDR2 FQNEAQ (reference sequence). This CDR3 contains 14 residues. V dropped 1 base and J dropped 7; count of bases not matched to a gene: 6. This CDR3 is CASSLGQGRREQYF. The CDR3 nucleotides are TGTGCCAGCAGCTTAGGACAGGGGCGCAGGGAGCAGTACTTC.

The chain recombines TRBV27 with TRBJ2-5; maybe TRBD1 (5 bases). CDR1 MNHEY and CDR2 SMNVEV come from the germline V gene (reference sequence). V lost 4 bases, J lost 5 bases, and 11 bases lay in between. The CDR3 is made up of 13 amino acids. CDR3 nucleotide sequence: TGTGCCAGCAGTTCCCAGGGTGCGGAGACCCAGTACTTC. It translates to CASSSQGAETQYF.

V gene TRBV19 combines with J gene TRBJ1-5, with 8 bases matching TRBD1. CDR1 is LNHDA, CDR2 SQIVND, per germline (reference sequence). The CDR3 length is 17 residues. V shed 3 bases and J 2 bases; nucleotides not matched to a gene: 9. CDR3 DNA: TGTGCCAGTAGTATTGAGCCAGGGGGCGGGGGCAATCAGCCCCAGCATTTT. It codes for CASSIEPGGGGNQPQHF. Full variable domain (outside the CDR3, taken from reference TRBV19 and TRBJ1-5): DGGITQSPKYLFRKEGQNVTLSCEQNLNHDAMYWYRQDPGQGLRLIYYSQIVNDFQKGDIAEGYSVSREKKESFPLTVTSAQKNPTAFYLCASSIEPGGGGNQPQHFGDGTRLSIL.

The chain recombines TRBV28 with TRBJ1-5; a possible D gene is TRBD1 (6 bases). The germline V and J ends were trimmed by 5 bases and 3 bases, with 11 bases remaining between them. CDR1 MDHEN and CDR2 SYDVKM come from the germline V gene. The CDR3 runs to 14 residues. The CDR3 loop reads CASSPDRYNQPQHF. CDR3 bases: TGTGCCAGCAGTCCAGACAGGTACAATCAGCCCCAGCATTTT.

V usage is TRBV27 and J usage is TRBJ1-5, with 7 bases matching TRBD1. The ends lost 6 bases at V and 5 bases at J; junction bases unmatched: 7. The CDR3 loop spans 14 amino acids. CDR1 is MNHEY and CDR2 is SMNVEV in the germline V gene (reference sequence). CDR3 bases: TGTGCCAGCAGACACAGGGGCGTCGATCAGCCCCAGCATTTT. This sequence encodes CASRHRGVDQPQHF.

This chain joins TRBV2 and TRBJ1-3; D call uncertain. Germline CDR1 SNHLY, CDR2 FYNNEI. This CDR3 has 13 amino acids. V was trimmed by 6 bases and J by 0 bases, leaving 6 bases between them. CDR3 in DNA: TGTGCCAGCAGGGGCCCCTCTGGAAACACCATATATTTT. It specifies CASRGPSGNTIYF.

The rearrangement links TRBV2 to TRBJ2-7; 7 bases match TRBD2. CDR3 length equals 17 residues. In germline, CDR1 is SNHLY, CDR2 FYNNEI. V was pared by 0 bases and J by 3 bases, with 11 bases of the junction left unmatched. CDR3 sequence (DNA): TGTGCCAGCAGTGAAGCGGGGGGGAGGACGCTGGGCTACGAGCAGTACTTC. Translated, it gives CASSEAGGRTLGYEQYF.

This clone was picked up one time. The chain employs TRBV9 and TRBJ2-7; the D gene is possibly TRBD1 (6 bases). Per the germline V gene, CDR1 is SGDLS and CDR2 is YYNGEE. Trimming shortened V by 1 base and J by 3 bases, and 11 bases separated the two germline ends. This CDR3 spans 14 amino acids. CDR3 sequence: CASSVSGQFYEQYF. Here the CDR3 DNA reads TGTGCCAGCAGCGTATCAGGACAGTTCTACGAGCAGTACTTC.

This chain connects TRBV7-2 to TRBJ2-5; 8 bases line up with TRBD2. V gave up 4 bases and J gave up 4 bases; unmatched junction bases: 5. This CDR3 is built from 14 residues. Germline CDR1 SGHTA, CDR2 FQGNSA. CDR3 in DNA: TGTGCCAGCAGCTCTCAGCGGGAGAGAGAGACCCAGTACTTC. Its protein is CASSSQRERETQYF.

In this sample, this clone turned up a few times. The chain carries TRBV7-2 and TRBJ2-1; TRBD1 aligns across 7 bases. Per the germline V gene, CDR1 is SGHTA and CDR2 is FQGNSA. The CDR3 is 14 residues long. The ends lost 8 bases at V and 4 bases at J; junction bases unmatched: 8. The CDR3 is CASHNRGTYNEQFF. The CDR3, as DNA: TGTGCCAGCCATAACAGGGGAACGTACAATGAGCAGTTCTTC. Together with reference TRBV7-2 and TRBJ2-1, the CDR3 gives the full variable domain: GAGVSQSPSNKVTEKGKDVELRCDPISGHTALYWYRQSLGQGLEFLIYFQGNSAPDKSGLPSDRFSAERTGGSVSTLTIQRTQQEDSAVYLCASHNRGTYNEQFFGPGTRLTVL.

The chain recombines TRBV28 with TRBJ2-5; the match to TRBD2 covers 7 bases. The end of the DNA is better explained by TRBJ2-7, so the J call may be wrong. This CDR3 spans 15 amino acids. Germline V gives CDR1 MDHEN, CDR2 SYDVKM. The CDR3 loop reads CASSPGLVLSYEQYF. The CDR3 DNA is TGTGCCAGCAGTCCAGGACTAGTGCTCTCCTACGAGCAGTACTTC.

This clone was seen a handful of times. This CDR3 is also generated by other DNA sequences in the sample. The rearrangement uses TRBV7-8 and TRBJ1-2; 8 bases are a match to TRBD1. This CDR3 contains 13 residues. Germline-derived CDR1 and CDR2 are SGHVS and FQNEAQ. Trimming removed 1 base from V and 5 bases from J; junction bases left unmatched: 0. Here the CDR3 DNA reads TGTGCCAGCAGCTTAGGGACAGGGTATGGCTACACCTTC. This codes for CASSLGTGYGYTF.

The chain joins TRBV18 to TRBJ1-4; 7 nucleotides agree with TRBD1. This CDR3 contains 16 residues. Germline CDR1 KGHSH, CDR2 LQKENI. The ends lost 3 bases at V and 8 bases at J; junction bases unmatched: 12. CDR3 in amino acids: CASSPGLNRGDEKLFF. In DNA, the CDR3 is TGTGCCAGCTCACCCGGACTCAACAGGGGTGACGAAAAACTGTTTTTT.

The table lists this clone with a count of one. V gene TRBV9 combines with J gene TRBJ2-2, with D hard to call. Trimming cost V 0 bases and J 6 bases, with 9 bases left between them. Germline V lookup: CDR1 SGDLS, CDR2 YYNGEE. The CDR3 extends over 14 amino acids. The CDR3 loop is CASSVVEASGELFF. CDR3 coding DNA: TGTGCCAGCAGCGTAGTAGAGGCCTCCGGGGAGCTGTTTTTT. Variable domain in full (rest from reference TRBV9 and TRBJ2-2): DSGVTQTPKHLITATGQRVTLRCSPRSGDLSVYWYQQSLDQGLQFLIQYYNGEERAKGNILERFSAQQFPDLHSELNLSSLELGDSALYFCASSVVEASGELFFGEGSRLTVL.

The V and J genes are TRBV30 and TRBJ1-6, with D unresolved. V gave up 2 bases and J gave up 8 bases, with 10 bases separating them. The CDR3 runs 13 residues. CDR1 and CDR2 from the germline V gene are GTSNPN and SVGIG (reference sequence). The DNA for the CDR3 is TGTGCCTGGAGTTCTCCCGGGTATTCACCCCTCCACTTT. Translation gives CAWSSPGYSPLHF.

As DNA, the CDR3 is TGTGCCAGCAGTGCGTCAAGGACAGGTCTCAATAGCAATCAGCCCCAGCATTTT. Translation gives CASSASRTGLNSNQPQHF. The chain joins TRBV2 to TRBJ1-5, with TRBD1 identical over 7 bases. Germline V gene lookup returns CDR1 SNHLY and CDR2 FYNNEI. The CDR3 runs 18 residues. V shed 4 bases, J shed 0 bases, and the junction held 12 bases outside the gene matches.

The chain combines TRBV18 with TRBJ2-7; 8 nucleotides agree with TRBD2. V was clipped by 2 bases and J by 5 bases; unmatched bases: 11. This CDR3 spans 16 amino acids. The germline V gene encodes CDR1 KGHSH and CDR2 LQKENI. The CDR3 sequence: CASSPEGGGRLHEQYF. The CDR3 DNA reads TGTGCCAGCTCACCAGAGGGCGGGGGGCGGCTTCACGAGCAGTACTTC.

The V gene is TRBV21-1, the J gene TRBJ2-2; TRBD1, the D gene given by the table, was not confirmed from the DNA. TRBV21-1 is assigned pseudogene status. The CDR3 length is 13 residues. In DNA, the CDR3 is TGTGCTTCGGACAGGGCGAACACCGGGGAGCTGTTTTTT. Its translation: CASDRANTGELFF.

The chain links TRBV5-6 to TRBJ2-2; TRBD2 agrees at 7 bases. J was trimmed by 1 base and V by 0 bases; bases with no gene match: 3. CDR1 is SGHDT and CDR2 is YYEEEE in the germline V gene. The CDR3 covers 16 residues. CDR3: CASSLAGGGNTGELFF. For the CDR3, the DNA is TGTGCCAGCAGCTTGGCGGGAGGAGGGAACACCGGGGAGCTGTTTTTT.

In this sample, this clone turned up a few times. The gene calls are TRBV7-9 and TRBJ2-7, with D maybe TRBD2 (6 bases). Germline V CDR1 and CDR2: SEHNR, FQNEAQ (reference sequence). The CDR3 loop spans 14 amino acids. The V end was cut by 5 bases, the J end by 6 bases, with 17 bases between. The CDR3 protein is CASSTRVGLTEQYF. CDR3 coding DNA: TGTGCCAGCAGCACCCGAGTGGGACTGACCGAGCAGTACTTC.